This T cell receptor beta chain came from a study of T-cell memory formation after mild COVID-19. TCRdb itself ran the 5' RACE reads through MiXCR, one entry per CDR3 protein. The table has hundreds of thousands of distinct CDR3 sequences, 20% to 25% seen once. V was clipped by 2 bases and J by 2 bases, with 16 bases between them. The germline CDR1 and CDR2 sequences are GTSNPN and SVGIG (reference sequence). The CDR3 covers 15 residues. Sequencing used PBMCs or a T cell subset sorted from them (not recorded which). The source of this sequence is an adult woman who had mild COVID-19 (a few samples of this study predate the infection). Cell type and time point are not known. This chain uses TRBV30 with TRBJ2-7, with D tentatively TRBD1 or TRBD2 (6 bases each). As DNA, the CDR3 is TGTGCCTGGAGTATCCACAGGGAGGTCCCCTACGAGCAGTACTTC. This translates into CAWSIHREVPYEQYF.